The T cell receptor (beta chain) described here comes from a study of patients and donors after allogeneic stem cell transplantation. TCRdb re-derived calls from the RT-PCR reads in MiXCR, one entry per CDR3 protein. The sample yields roughly 960,000 distinct CDR3 sequences, over 15% seen once. Trimming cost V 4 bases and J 3 bases, with 15 bases left between them. The CDR3 consists of 15 residues. Germline-derived CDR1 and CDR2 are LGHNA and YSLEER. V is TRBV4-3 and J is TRBJ1-2, with D possibly matching TRBD1 (6 bases). The sequencing input was blood, either unsorted or a sorted T cell fraction (not recorded which). The receptor was derived from a human donor who was either an allogeneic HSCT recipient or a stem cell or donor lymphocyte infusion donor (not recorded which). It is not recorded whose cells these are; they may come from a transplant donor. The CDR3: CASSPEKGGDYGYTF. DNA of the CDR3: TGCGCCAGCAGCCCGGAGAAGGGGGGCGACTATGGCTACACCTTC.